This T cell receptor beta chain was sequenced for a study of T cell repertoires in cytomegalovirus infection. For the study at large: Use of recently identified HLA-C-restricted and well-studied HLA-B-restricted CMV epitopes was part of the study.

TCRdb itself ran the reads through MiXCR, one entry per CDR3 protein. The table shows approximately 1,000,000 distinct CDR3 sequences, with more than 25% occurring only once. Germline-derived CDR1 and CDR2 are SGHTA and FQGNSA. Trimming stripped 2 bases from V and 0 bases from J, with 10 bases between. This CDR3 comprises 15 residues. Points from the study as a whole: There were HLA-C-restricted CMV-specific TCR beta clonotypes dominating the ex vivo response. CMV carriers having the relevant HLA were flagged by cumulative public TCR beta family frequency.

In its sample, this clonotype was seen many times. Its antigen is not identified. Sequenced here: cultured CD8+ T cells from PBMCs, sampled from culture after CMV antigen stimulation. This TCR came from a human donor in good health (CMV status not recorded). Some clones in this sample may be carry-over from other donors' samples. V and J are TRBV7-2 and TRBJ2-5; TRBD1 might be the D (6 bases). CDR3 in DNA: TGTGCCAGCAGCTTACTCGGGACACACCAAGAGACCCAGTACTTC. Protein product: CASSLLGTHQETQYF.